The present T cell receptor beta chain was sequenced within a study of graft-versus-host responses after intestinal transplantation. Turning to the study itself: Anti-thymocyte globulin induction preceded about 3 years of tacrolimus and steroid maintenance in all recipients.

The table came from immunoSEQ multiplex PCR; TCRdb's copy has only in-frame clones and leaves some out. The sample includes approximately 68,000 clones, roughly 89% of them seen just once. Note on this clone: Its antigen is as yet unknown.

Germline V lookup: CDR1 SGHVS, CDR2 FQNEAQ. After removal of 4 bases from V and 5 bases from J, the junction contained 7 bases not matched to a gene. The CDR3 runs to 14 residues. The receptor's source is a human donor who was the organ donor for an intestinal transplant. This material consisted of unstimulated CD8+ T cells sorted from spleen or lymph node cells, taken before transplant. The chain joins TRBV7-8 to TRBJ2-5, with 7 bases identical to TRBD1. This chain's CDR3 is CASSSLTGQETQYF. The DNA for the CDR3 is TGTGCCAGCAGCTCCCTGACAGGGCAGGAGACCCAGTACTTC. The complete variable domain, with remaining parts taken from reference TRBV7-8 and TRBJ2-5, reads GAGVSQSPRYKVAKRGQDVALRCDPISGHVSLFWYQQALGQGPEFLTYFQNEAQLDKSGLPSDRFFAERPEGSVSTLKIQRTQQEDSAVYLCASSSLTGQETQYFGPGTRLLVL.